This T cell receptor (beta chain) was sequenced during a study of high-grade serous ovarian cancer treatment subgroups. Regarding the study as a whole: Different patients shared almost no repertoire; same-patient tumors shared about 0.1 to 0.8.

Regarding this clone: The target antigen is unknown.

Tumor samples were obtained before definitive surgery or chemotherapy. Libraries were prepared by immunoSEQ multiplex PCR; TCRdb keeps only in-frame clonotypes and omits some of them. The sample has under 15,000 clones; 88% are singletons. V was cut by 3 bases and J by 6 bases, with 18 bases left in between. From germline, CDR1 is GTSNPN and CDR2 SVGIG (reference sequence). The CDR3 spans 16 residues. This sequence originates from a human donor with high-grade serous ovarian cancer. Sequencing was performed on tumor tissue. The gene calls are TRBV30 and TRBJ1-6; TRBD1 is a possible D gene (6 bases). CDR3: CAWRRKADSLNSPLHF. The DNA for the CDR3 is TGTGCCTGGAGAAGAAAAGCGGACAGCCTTAATTCACCCCTCCACTTT. Based on the CDR3 plus reference TRBV30 and TRBJ1-6, the full variable domain is SQTIHQWPATLVQPVGSPLSLECTVEGTSNPNLYWYRQAAGRGLQLLFYSVGIGQISSEVPQNLSASRPQDRQFILSSKKLLLSDSGFYLCAWRRKADSLNSPLHFGNGTRLTVT.